Presented here are 23 T cell receptor beta chains from one specimen sequenced in a study of T cells expressing NK-cell markers. After re-calling the 5' RACE reads, TCRdb lists one entry per CDR3 protein, DNA absent. This sample carries 300,000 or so distinct CDR3 sequences, with around 4% going to the ten biggest clones. The sequenced sample consisted of blood T cells: a sorted CD56 or NKG2C T cell subset, CD4+ or CD8+ T cells, or bulk PBMC T cells (not recorded which). Every receptor here comes from a woman between 18 and 75 years old in good health.

The J gene is TRBJ1-2, the V gene TRBV19. This CDR3 has 15 residues. Per germline, CDR1 LNHDA and CDR2 SQIVND (reference sequence). CDR3 protein: CASTYSDRPNYGYTF.

The chain uses TRBV4-2 and TRBJ2-3. Germline V gene sequence: CDR1 LGHNA, CDR2 YNFKEQ. This CDR3 region has 15 residues. CDR3 sequence reads: CASSPRSYGTDTQYF.

This chain links TRBV10-3 with TRBJ2-2; TCRdb's D call, TRBD2, is unchecked because there is no DNA. This CDR3 is 15 amino acids long. The germline V gene has CDR1 ENHRY and CDR2 SYGVKD. CDR3 sequence: CAISENSGTGGELFF.

The chain combines TRBV18 with TRBJ1-5. Looked up from germline, CDR1 is KGHSH and CDR2 is LQKENI. This CDR3 spans 14 amino acids. The CDR3 sequence: CASSRDPGNQPQHF.

The chain carries TRBV5-1 and TRBJ1-5. Germline lookup yields CDR1 SGHRS and CDR2 YFSETQ. The CDR3 consists of 15 residues. This CDR3 is CASSLAGTENQPQHF.

The chain uses TRBV4-2 and TRBJ2-1; TCRdb's D call of TRBD1 is untestable without DNA. The CDR3 runs to 16 residues. Germline values: CDR1 LGHNA, CDR2 YNFKEQ. Here the CDR3 reads CASSQVGTGVRNEQFF.

The chain has TRBV4-2 and TRBJ2-2; TCRdb gives TRBD2 as the D gene, but with no DNA this cannot be confirmed. The germline V gene has CDR1 LGHNA and CDR2 YNFKEQ. This CDR3 region has 16 residues. The CDR3 is CASSQDGGYATGELFF.

The chain has TRBV18 and TRBJ2-2. Germline V gives CDR1 KGHSH, CDR2 LQKENI. This CDR3 is 16 amino acids long. CDR3 residues: CASSPFGNSNTGELFF.

The genes are TRBV9 and TRBJ1-2. Germline-derived CDR1 and CDR2 are SGDLS and YYNGEE. The CDR3 has 14 residues. The CDR3 sequence is CASSVATGNNGYTF.

CDR3 residues: CASSLGLTGRNEQFF. The J gene is TRBJ2-1, the V gene TRBV12-3 or TRBV12-4; TCRdb's assignment of TRBD2 cannot be checked, as there is no DNA. This CDR3 comprises 15 residues.

V usage is TRBV24-1 and J usage is TRBJ2-7; as DNA is missing, the TRBD1 call by TCRdb cannot be tested. The germline V gene has CDR1 KGHDR and CDR2 SFDVKD. The CDR3 covers 17 residues. The CDR3 sequence: CATSDLETGTVTYEQYF.

The chain employs TRBV7-8 and TRBJ2-1; the TCRdb call, TRBD2, lacks DNA for checking. Germline CDR1 and CDR2: SGHVS and FQNEAQ. This CDR3 has 16 residues. The CDR3 sequence is CASSLSPGTRINEQFF.

The chain has TRBV11-2 and TRBJ2-3; TCRdb designates TRBD2, a call that cannot be tested without DNA. Germline CDR1 SGHAT, CDR2 FQNNGV. This CDR3 is built from 17 residues. Here the CDR3 reads CASSLSRSGGSTDTQYF.

J is TRBJ2-7 and V is TRBV20-1; TCRdb returns TRBD2, unconfirmable since there is no DNA. The CDR3 covers 16 residues. CDR1 and CDR2 (germline): DFQATT, SNEGSKA (reference sequence). The CDR3 reads CSAKLAGGLPSYEQYF.

This chain uses TRBV7-2 with TRBJ2-3; TCRdb selects TRBD2, and the lack of DNA leaves this call unchecked. Germline values: CDR1 SGHTA, CDR2 FQGNSA. This CDR3 has 15 residues. CDR3 protein: CASSLVRGSADTQYF. Using reference TRBV7-2 and TRBJ2-3 for the parts outside the CDR3, the full variable domain is GAGVSQSPSNKVTEKGKDVELRCDPISGHTALYWYRQSLGQGLEFLIYFQGNSAPDKSGLPSDRFSAERTGGSVSTLTIQRTQQEDSAVYLCASSLVRGSADTQYFGPGTRLTVL.

This chain links TRBV6-5 with TRBJ2-3. This CDR3 contains 12 residues. The germline V gene has CDR1 MNHEY and CDR2 SVGAGI. CDR3: CASHTDTDTQYF.

The chain uses TRBV3-1 and TRBJ2-7; TCRdb returns TRBD2, unconfirmable since there is no DNA. Germline V gene data show CDR1 as LGHDT and CDR2 as YNNKEL (reference sequence). This CDR3 comprises 15 residues. The CDR3 protein is CASSRRGSGDYEQYF.

This chain connects TRBV5-5 to TRBJ2-5; TCRdb returns TRBD1, unconfirmable since there is no DNA. This CDR3 comprises 15 residues. Germline loops: CDR1 SGHKS, CDR2 YYEKEE (reference sequence). The chain's CDR3 is CASSYVQGAKETQYF.

The genes are TRBV4-2 and TRBJ2-3; the TRBD2 assignment by TCRdb is unverifiable without DNA. Germline V lookup: CDR1 LGHNA, CDR2 YNFKEQ. This CDR3 comprises 16 residues. This CDR3 is CASSQDGTSGVNTQYF.

The CDR3 region is CASSRGTAAGAFF. The rearrangement uses TRBV14 and TRBJ1-1; lacking DNA, the TRBD1 call made by TCRdb goes unchecked. CDR1 is SGHDN and CDR2 is FVKESK in the germline V gene. The CDR3 has 13 amino acids.

The chain has TRBV2 and TRBJ2-5. The germline V gene encodes CDR1 SNHLY and CDR2 FYNNEI. The CDR3 length is 11 residues. CDR3 sequence: CASIRRETQYF.

The V call is TRBV3-1, the J call TRBJ2-2; TCRdb gives TRBD1 as the D gene, but with no DNA this cannot be confirmed. This CDR3 comprises 16 residues. Per the germline V gene, CDR1 is LGHDT and CDR2 is YNNKEL (reference sequence). The CDR3 is CASSQGTGASTGELFF.

The rearrangement uses TRBV6-2 or TRBV6-3 and TRBJ2-1. The germline CDR1 and CDR2 sequences are MNHEY and SVGEGT. The CDR3 loop spans 14 amino acids. The CDR3 protein is CASSFSLNYNEQFF.